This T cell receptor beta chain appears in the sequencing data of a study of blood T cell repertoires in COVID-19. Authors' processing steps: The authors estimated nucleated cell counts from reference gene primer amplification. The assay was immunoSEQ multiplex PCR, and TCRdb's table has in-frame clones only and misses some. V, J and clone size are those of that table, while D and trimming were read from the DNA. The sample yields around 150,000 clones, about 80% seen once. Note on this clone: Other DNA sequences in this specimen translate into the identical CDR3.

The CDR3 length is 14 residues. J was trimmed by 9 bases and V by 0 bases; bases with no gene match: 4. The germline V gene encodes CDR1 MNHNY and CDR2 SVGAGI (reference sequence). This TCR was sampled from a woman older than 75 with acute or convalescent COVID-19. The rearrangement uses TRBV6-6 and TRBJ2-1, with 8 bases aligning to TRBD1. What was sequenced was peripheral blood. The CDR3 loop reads CASSYSGQGGEQFF. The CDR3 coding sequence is TGTGCCAGCAGTTACTCTGGACAGGGTGGTGAGCAGTTCTTC.